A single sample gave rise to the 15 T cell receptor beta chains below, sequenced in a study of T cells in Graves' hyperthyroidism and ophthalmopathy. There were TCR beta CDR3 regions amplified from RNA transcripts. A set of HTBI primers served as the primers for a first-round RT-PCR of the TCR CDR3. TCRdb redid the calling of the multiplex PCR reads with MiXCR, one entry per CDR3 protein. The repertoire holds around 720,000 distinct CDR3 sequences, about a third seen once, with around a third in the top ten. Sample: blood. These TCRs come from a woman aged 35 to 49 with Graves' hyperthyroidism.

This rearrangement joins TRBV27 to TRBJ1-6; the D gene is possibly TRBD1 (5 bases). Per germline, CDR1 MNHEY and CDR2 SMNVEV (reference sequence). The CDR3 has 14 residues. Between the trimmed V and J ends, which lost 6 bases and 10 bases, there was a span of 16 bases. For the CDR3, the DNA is TGTGCCAGCAGCCCGACAGACGGATGGTCACCCCTCCACTTT. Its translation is CASSPTDGWSPLHF.

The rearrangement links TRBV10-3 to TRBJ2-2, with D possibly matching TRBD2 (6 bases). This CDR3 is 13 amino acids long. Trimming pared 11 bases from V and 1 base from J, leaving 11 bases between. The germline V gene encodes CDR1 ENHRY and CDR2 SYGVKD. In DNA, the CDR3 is TGTGCCGGTCGGGGGTTGAACACCGGGGAGCTGTTTTTT. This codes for CAGRGLNTGELFF.

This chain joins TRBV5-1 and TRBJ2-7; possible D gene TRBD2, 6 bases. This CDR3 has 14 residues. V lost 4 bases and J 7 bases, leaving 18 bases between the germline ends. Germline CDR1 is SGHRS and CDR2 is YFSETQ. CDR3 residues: CASSGRGIAREQYF. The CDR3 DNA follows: TGCGCCAGCAGCGGTCGGGGGATAGCGCGTGAGCAGTACTTC.

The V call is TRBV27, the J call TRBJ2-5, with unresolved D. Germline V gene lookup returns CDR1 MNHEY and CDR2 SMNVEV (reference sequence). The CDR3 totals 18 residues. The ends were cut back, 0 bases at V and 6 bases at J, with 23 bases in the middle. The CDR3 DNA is TGTGCCAGCAGTTTATCTCATCTGGCGAACGAACCCCCTCAGACCCAGTACTTC. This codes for CASSLSHLANEPPQTQYF.

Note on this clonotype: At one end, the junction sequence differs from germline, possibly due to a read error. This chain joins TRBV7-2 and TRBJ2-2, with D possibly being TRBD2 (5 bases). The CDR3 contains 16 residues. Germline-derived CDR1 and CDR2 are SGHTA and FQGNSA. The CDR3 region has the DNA TGCGCCAGCAGCCAAGGTCCTCCCGGCGACACCGGGGAGCCGTTTTTT. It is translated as CASSQGPPGDTGEPFF.

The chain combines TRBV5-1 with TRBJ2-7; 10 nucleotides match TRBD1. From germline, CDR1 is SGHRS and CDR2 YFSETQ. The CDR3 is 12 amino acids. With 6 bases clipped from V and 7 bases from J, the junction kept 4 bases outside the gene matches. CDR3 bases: TGCGCCAGCAAAGACAGGGGGCAGGAGCAGTACTTC. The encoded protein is CASKDRGQEQYF.

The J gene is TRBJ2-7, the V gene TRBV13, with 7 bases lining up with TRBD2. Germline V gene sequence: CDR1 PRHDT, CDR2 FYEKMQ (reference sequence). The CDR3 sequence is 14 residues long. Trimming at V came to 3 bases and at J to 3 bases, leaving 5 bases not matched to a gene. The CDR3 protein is CASSFSGKFYEQYF. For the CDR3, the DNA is TGTGCCAGCAGCTTCAGCGGGAAATTCTACGAGCAGTACTTC.

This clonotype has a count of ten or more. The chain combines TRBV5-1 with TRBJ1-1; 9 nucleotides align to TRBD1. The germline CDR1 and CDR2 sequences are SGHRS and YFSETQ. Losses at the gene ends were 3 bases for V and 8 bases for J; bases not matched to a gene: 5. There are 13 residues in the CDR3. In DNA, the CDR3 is TGCGCCAGCAGCTCAGTAGGGACAGGGGAAGCTTTCTTT. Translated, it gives CASSSVGTGEAFF.

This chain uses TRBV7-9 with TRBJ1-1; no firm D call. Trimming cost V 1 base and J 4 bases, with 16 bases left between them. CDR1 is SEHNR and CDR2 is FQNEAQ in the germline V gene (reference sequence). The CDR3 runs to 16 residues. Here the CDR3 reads CASSLVISRPSTEAFF. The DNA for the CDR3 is TGTGCCAGCAGCTTAGTCATATCACGCCCCAGCACTGAAGCTTTCTTT.

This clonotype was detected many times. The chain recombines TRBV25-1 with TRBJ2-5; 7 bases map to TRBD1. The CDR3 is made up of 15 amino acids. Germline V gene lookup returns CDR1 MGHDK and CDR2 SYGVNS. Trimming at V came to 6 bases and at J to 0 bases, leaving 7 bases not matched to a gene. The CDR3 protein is CASSRDRKNQETQYF. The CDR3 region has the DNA TGTGCCAGCAGCCGGGACAGAAAAAACCAAGAGACCCAGTACTTC.

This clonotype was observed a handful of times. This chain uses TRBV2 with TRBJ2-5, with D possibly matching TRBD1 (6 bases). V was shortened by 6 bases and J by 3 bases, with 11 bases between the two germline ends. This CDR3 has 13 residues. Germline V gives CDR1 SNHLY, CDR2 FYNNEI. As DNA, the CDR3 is TGTGCCAGCAGAACAACAGGGAAAGAGACCCAGTACTTC. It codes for CASRTTGKETQYF.

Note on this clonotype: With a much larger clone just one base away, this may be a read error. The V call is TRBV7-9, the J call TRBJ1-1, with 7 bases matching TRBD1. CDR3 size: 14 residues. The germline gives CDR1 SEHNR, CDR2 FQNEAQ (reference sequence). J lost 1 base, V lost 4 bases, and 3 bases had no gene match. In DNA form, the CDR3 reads TGTGCCAGCAGCTCGGACAGGACGAACACTGAAGCTTTCTTT. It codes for CASSSDRTNTEAFF.

The CDR3 loop is CASTPAGGNTEAFF. Here the CDR3 DNA reads TGTGCCAGCACCCCAGCGGGAGGGAACACTGAAGCTTTCTTT. The chain links TRBV2 to TRBJ1-1; D ambiguous. V was clipped by 7 bases and J by 1 base, with 13 bases between them. The CDR3 sequence is 14 residues long. Germline CDR1 and CDR2: SNHLY and FYNNEI. Using reference TRBV2 and TRBJ1-1 for the parts outside the CDR3, the full variable domain is EPEVTQTPSHQVTQMGQEVILRCVPISNHLYFYWYRQILGQKVEFLVSFYNNEISEKSEIFDDQFSVERPDGSNFTLKIRSTKLEDSAMYFCASTPAGGNTEAFFGQGTRLTVV.

The CDR3 is CASSRISRRQGYEQYF. Here the CDR3 DNA reads TGTGCCAGCAGCCGAATAAGTCGGCGACAGGGCTACGAGCAGTACTTC. The rearrangement joins TRBV7-8 to TRBJ2-7; 7 positions agree with TRBD1. The CDR3 spans 16 residues. V lost 5 bases, J lost 3 bases, and 13 bases stayed unmatched. Germline V lookup: CDR1 SGHVS, CDR2 FQNEAQ.

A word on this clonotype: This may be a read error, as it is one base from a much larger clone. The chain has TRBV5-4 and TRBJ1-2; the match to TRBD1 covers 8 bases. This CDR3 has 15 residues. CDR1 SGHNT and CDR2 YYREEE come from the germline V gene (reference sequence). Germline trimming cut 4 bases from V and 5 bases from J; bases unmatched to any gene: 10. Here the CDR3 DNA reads TGTGCCAGCAGCGGGCAGGGCAGGGGGCCGTATGGCTACACCTTC. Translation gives CASSGQGRGPYGYTF.